One and the same sample provided the 20 T cell receptor beta chains below, sequenced in a study of control samples from healthy donors and cancer patients. Method: immunoSEQ multiplex PCR; TCRdb's copy keeps in-frame clones and lacks some. Of roughly 400,000 clones listed, 75% to 95% are singletons. Sequences were obtained from PBMCs. The receptors were sampled from a man between 35 and 55 years old with head and neck cancer.

CDR3 protein: CATSDWETNQPQHF. DNA of the CDR3: TGTGCCACCAGTGATTGGGAGACTAATCAGCCCCAGCATTTT. The chain links TRBV24-1 to TRBJ1-5; D gene ambiguous. The germline CDR1 and CDR2 sequences are KGHDR and SFDVKD. The CDR3 has 14 residues. Trimming took off 2 bases at V and 4 bases at J, with 8 bases between the two ends.

This clone was observed once. The genes are TRBV3-1 (or the pseudogene TRBV3-2) and TRBJ2-7; D possibly corresponds to TRBD1 (5 bases). The CDR3 covers 14 residues. V was cut by 1 base and J by 6 bases, with 13 bases left in between. Germline CDR1 LGHDT, CDR2 YNNKEL (reference sequence). This chain's CDR3 is CASSQVPGQVEQYF. The CDR3 DNA reads TGTGCCAGCAGCCAAGTACCAGGACAAGTCGAGCAGTACTTC.

V is TRBV5-1 and J is TRBJ1-6; 7 bases are shared with TRBD1. Germline V gene sequence: CDR1 SGHRS, CDR2 YFSETQ. Unmatched junction bases numbered 9, after V lost 0 bases and J lost 6 bases. CDR3 length: 17 amino acids. CDR3 DNA sequence: TGCGCCAGCAGCTTGGAGGGATTAACAGGGGCTAATTCACCCCTCCACTTT. Translated: CASSLEGLTGANSPLHF.

Details on this clone: Other DNA sequences of this sample code for an identical CDR3. The chain couples TRBV3-1 (or the pseudogene TRBV3-2) to TRBJ1-1, with D possibly matching TRBD1 (5 bases). The CDR3 has 15 residues. CDR1 and CDR2 from the germline V gene are LGHDT and YNNKEL (reference sequence). Deletions cut 2 bases from V and 4 bases from J, with 14 bases between. The CDR3 DNA reads as TGTGCCAGCAGCCAACGCCAGGGTGGTGTCACTGAAGCTTTCTTT. Protein product: CASSQRQGGVTEAFF.

The CDR3 reads CASSVDGGRTQYF. CDR3 DNA sequence: TGCGCCAGCAGTGTGGATGGCGGGAGGACCCAGTACTTC. The rearrangement links TRBV10-2 to TRBJ2-5; TRBD2 matches 7 bases. The length of the CDR3 is 13 residues. CDR1 is WSHSY and CDR2 is SAAADI in the germline V gene. V shed 4 bases and J 7 bases; nucleotides not matched to a gene: 6.

The rearrangement joins TRBV7-9 to TRBJ1-2; TRBD1 matches 9 bases. Unmatched junction bases numbered 9, after V lost 5 bases and J lost 5 bases. Germline V gene sequence: CDR1 SEHNR, CDR2 FQNEAQ (reference sequence). This CDR3 has 15 amino acids. For the CDR3, the DNA is TGTGCCAGCAGCCCTCCGGGACAGGGCAGGTATGGCTACACCTTC. Encoded protein: CASSPPGQGRYGYTF.

The J gene is TRBJ1-4, the V gene TRBV2; D may be TRBD1 (6 bases). The CDR3 runs to 15 residues. The germline CDR1 and CDR2 sequences are SNHLY and FYNNEI. Trimming removed 7 bases at V and 8 bases at J, with 20 bases between. Written as DNA, the CDR3 is TGTGCCAGCACCCAGGGCGCCCAGGGGAGGGAAAAACTGTTTTTT. Protein product: CASTQGAQGREKLFF.

The rearrangement joins TRBV5-1 to TRBJ1-1; D not certain. CDR1 SGHRS and CDR2 YFSETQ come from the germline V gene. The CDR3 contains 14 residues. The V and J ends lost 4 bases and 0 bases respectively, with 10 bases between them. The CDR3 DNA sequence: TGCGCCAGCAGCCCTGGATGGATGAACACTGAAGCTTTCTTT. It encodes CASSPGWMNTEAFF.

The rearrangement uses TRBV11-2 and TRBJ1-1; D call uncertain. The CDR3 has 16 residues. V lost 3 bases and J lost 3, with 17 bases in between. Germline V gene sequence: CDR1 SGHAT, CDR2 FQNNGV. This CDR3 reads CASSFEIGSADTEAFF. As DNA, the CDR3 is TGTGCCAGCAGCTTCGAGATCGGCTCGGCGGACACTGAAGCTTTCTTT. The full variable domain, completed using reference TRBV11-2 and TRBJ1-1, is EAGVAQSPRYKIIEKRQSVAFWCNPISGHATLYWYQQILGQGPKLLIQFQNNGVVDDSQLPKDRFSAERLKGVDSTLKIQPAKLEDSAVYLCASSFEIGSADTEAFFGQGTRLTVV.

The chain employs TRBV6-4 and TRBJ1-2; a possible D gene is TRBD1 (6 bases). The CDR3 consists of 15 residues. Germline CDR1 is MRHNA and CDR2 is SNTAGT. The ends were cut back, 3 bases at V and 8 bases at J, with 19 bases in the middle. CDR3 coding DNA: TGTGCCAGCAGTGAAGTATCAGGGGTGAGCTTCGGCTACACCTTC. It encodes CASSEVSGVSFGYTF.

The chain couples TRBV28 to TRBJ2-6; tentatively, D is TRBD1 (6 bases). Deletions cut 10 bases from V and 0 bases from J, with 22 bases between. Germline V CDR1 and CDR2: MDHEN, SYDVKM. The length of the CDR3 is 18 residues. The CDR3 is CAIELGGREYSGANVLTF. CDR3 DNA: TGTGCCATAGAACTAGGGGGAAGGGAGTACTCTGGGGCCAACGTCCTGACTTTC.

This chain connects TRBV7-2 to TRBJ2-3, with D possibly being TRBD1 (5 bases). The germline CDR1 and CDR2 sequences are SGHTA and FQGNSA. V was clipped by 5 bases and J by 2 bases, with 11 bases between them. The CDR3 is 14 residues long. The CDR3 DNA follows: TGTGCCAGCAGCCCCGGACAACTCACAGATACGCAGTATTTT. It is translated as CASSPGQLTDTQYF.

The chain couples TRBV4-3 to TRBJ2-1; 7 bases fit TRBD1. The CDR3 spans 16 residues. The germline V gene has CDR1 LGHNA and CDR2 YSLEER. Unmatched junction bases numbered 8, after V lost 1 base and J lost 5 bases. CDR3 sequence reads: CASSQAQTGAHNEQFF. The CDR3, as DNA: TGCGCCAGCAGCCAAGCGCAAACAGGGGCCCACAATGAGCAGTTCTTC.

V is TRBV10-2 and J is TRBJ1-2; D is uncertain. The germline CDR1 and CDR2 sequences are WSHSY and SAAADI. This CDR3 has 14 amino acids. The V end was cut by 2 bases, the J end by 8 bases, with 15 bases between. The CDR3 is CASSENGGPGGYTF. The CDR3 DNA reads as TGCGCCAGCAGTGAGAACGGCGGGCCTGGGGGCTACACCTTC.

The chain links TRBV28 to TRBJ1-2; tentatively, D is TRBD1 (5 bases). Trimming removed 7 bases at V and 4 bases at J, with 16 bases between. CDR3 size: 14 residues. CDR1 is MDHEN and CDR2 is SYDVKM in the germline V gene. CDR3 sequence: CASNPRREAYGYTF. The CDR3 coding sequence is TGTGCCAGCAACCCCCGCAGGGAGGCCTATGGCTACACCTTC.

The gene calls are TRBV28 and TRBJ1-1; the D is unclear. This CDR3 comprises 13 residues. Looked up from germline, CDR1 is MDHEN and CDR2 is SYDVKM. V was trimmed by 3 bases and J by 1 base, leaving 6 bases between them. In nucleotides, the CDR3 is TGTGCCAGCAGTTTGGGGTGGAACACTGAAGCTTTCTTT. Protein: CASSLGWNTEAFF.

The chain couples TRBV29-1 to TRBJ2-2, with D possibly being TRBD1 or TRBD2 (6 bases each). Trimming left V 3 bases short and J 5 bases short, with 13 bases between. Germline V gene lookup returns CDR1 SQVTM and CDR2 ANQGSEA. This CDR3 is 14 amino acids long. The CDR3 loop reads CSVEGGPLTGELFF. CDR3 nucleotide sequence: TGCAGCGTTGAGGGGGGCCCTCTAACCGGGGAGCTGTTTTTT.

The chain recombines TRBV12-3 or TRBV12-4 with TRBJ1-2; tentatively, D is TRBD1 (6 bases). V lost 8 bases to trimming and J lost 4 bases, with 14 bases between them. This CDR3 has 13 residues. The CDR3 region is CASSDSRLYGYTF. In DNA form, the CDR3 reads TGTGCCAGCTCGGACAGCCGACTCTATGGCTACACCTTC.

This chain connects TRBV6-5 to TRBJ1-4, with unresolved D. V dropped 0 bases and J dropped 8 bases, with 13 bases sitting between them. The germline V gene has CDR1 MNHEY and CDR2 SVGAGI. This CDR3 region has 15 residues. Written as DNA, the CDR3 is TGTGCCAGCAGTTACTCTGGCAGACTGGGGGAAAAACTGTTTTTT. It is translated as CASSYSGRLGEKLFF.

The genes are TRBV18 and TRBJ1-5, with 9 nucleotides matching TRBD1. The J segment lost 2 bases and the V segment lost 6 bases, leaving 5 bases of the junction unmatched. CDR1 KGHSH and CDR2 LQKENI come from the germline V gene. The CDR3 has 15 amino acids. CDR3 sequence: CASSAGQGGNQPQHF. The CDR3 DNA reads as TGTGCCAGCTCGGCGGGACAGGGAGGCAATCAGCCCCAGCATTTT.